This T cell receptor (beta chain) was profiled in a study of beta chain features in type 1 diabetes. Purities in excess of 95% were seen in all sorted populations. This CDR3 region has 12 residues. Germline-derived CDR1 and CDR2 are SGHAT and FQNNGV. Trimming shortened V by 4 bases and J by 7 bases, and 8 bases separated the two germline ends. Overall study findings and caveats: The study found moderately but significantly shorter TCRB CDR3s in all four CD4+ subsets of Type 1 diabetes patients.

As regards this clone: Antigen specificity is unknown.

Expressed TCRB transcripts were sequenced after all isolated RNA was converted to cDNA. There were about 3.5 million reads on average in the naive, central memory and regulatory T cell samples. Assay used: immunoSEQ multiplex PCR; TCRdb lists only in-frame clones, some missing. Of over 150,000 clones in the sample, about 8.3% were seen once. The sequence came from a woman aged 18-29 years with type 1 diabetes. Sequencing was performed on central memory CD4+ T cells from blood. This chain joins TRBV11-2 and TRBJ2-1; D unresolved. Here the CDR3 DNA reads TGTGCCAGCAGCTGGAGTGGGAATGAGCAGTTCTTC. Its protein product is CASSWSGNEQFF.